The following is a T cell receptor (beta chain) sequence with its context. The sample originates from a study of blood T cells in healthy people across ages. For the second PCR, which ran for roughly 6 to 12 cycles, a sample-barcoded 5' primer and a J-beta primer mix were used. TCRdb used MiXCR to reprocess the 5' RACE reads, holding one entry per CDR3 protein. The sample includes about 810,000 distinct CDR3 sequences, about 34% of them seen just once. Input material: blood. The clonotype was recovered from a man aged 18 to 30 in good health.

The CDR3 protein is CASSLGDRDYGYTF. CDR3 nucleotides: TGTGCCAGCAGTTTGGGGGACAGAGACTATGGCTACACCTTC. V usage is TRBV12-3 or TRBV12-4 and J usage is TRBJ1-2, with 7 bases that match TRBD1. CDR3 length equals 14 residues. V was pared by 3 bases and J by 3 bases, with 4 bases of the junction left unmatched.